This is a list of T cell receptor beta chains from one sample in a study of early T cells in non-severe SARS-CoV-2 infection. TCRdb reprocessed the 5' RACE reads with MiXCR, giving one entry per CDR3 protein. The sample includes tens of thousands of distinct CDR3 sequences, more than 12% seen only once; the top ten take about 5.5%. Sequenced input: whole blood. All receptors derive from an adult who was a healthcare worker with PCR-confirmed SARS-CoV-2 infection or an uninfected control (not recorded which). Both conserved end residues are part of each CDR3. A D gene is named only where the DNA matches it firmly. Part of the rows lack a size; the others show once, few, many or a class for expanded clones.

J gene	D gene	V gene	clone size	CDR3 protein	CDR3 DNA
TRBJ1-2	NA	TRBV29-1	NA	CSVDFWGDDPKDGYTF	TGCAGCGTTGATTTTTGGGGGGACGACCCTAAGGATGGCTACACCTTC
TRBJ2-1	NA	TRBV3-1	few	CASSQFPHSYNEQFF	TGTGCCAGCAGCCAATTCCCCCACTCCTACAATGAGCAGTTCTTC
TRBJ2-1	NA	TRBV20-1	many	CSASHRGSGNEQFF	TGCAGTGCTAGTCATCGGGGGAGTGGGAATGAGCAGTTCTTC
TRBJ2-1	TRBD2	TRBV29-1	once	CSVDYGRASEQFF	TGCAGCGTTGATTATGGGAGGGCCAGTGAGCAGTTCTTC
TRBJ2-1	TRBD2	TRBV29-1	NA	CSVETSGSSEQFF	TGCAGCGTTGAAACTAGCGGGAGCTCTGAGCAGTTCTTC
TRBJ2-1	TRBD2	TRBV20-1	few	CSARASGEQFF	TGCAGTGCTAGGGCTAGCGGTGAGCAGTTCTTC
TRBJ1-2	NA	TRBV29-1	few	CSVVDTANYGYTF	TGCAGCGTTGTGGACACCGCTAACTATGGCTACACCTTC
TRBJ1-1	NA	TRBV29-1	NA	CSSTGAGANTEAFF	TGCAGCTCTACGGGGGCGGGCGCGAACACTGAAGCTTTCTTT
TRBJ2-2	TRBD2	TRBV19	NA	CASSKQLAGTGELFF	TGTGCCAGTAGTAAGCAACTAGCGGGGACCGGGGAGCTGTTTTTT
TRBJ2-7	TRBD2	TRBV11-2	many	CASSLRLAGSSYEQYF	TGTGCCAGCAGCTTACGGCTAGCGGGTAGCTCCTACGAGCAGTACTTC
TRBJ2-7	TRBD1	TRBV27	few	CASSPTTGTGYEQYF	TGTGCCAGCAGTCCCACGACAGGGACAGGCTACGAGCAGTACTTC
TRBJ2-3	NA	TRBV12-3/TRBV12-4	many	CASSLSQGTDTQYF	TGTGCCAGCAGTCTCTCCCAGGGAACAGATACGCAGTATTTT
TRBJ2-7	NA	TRBV9	NA	CASSVVPAEEQYF	TGTGCCAGCAGCGTAGTTCCCGCGGAAGAGCAGTACTTC
TRBJ2-3	TRBD2	TRBV20-1	NA	CSATGTSHADTQYF	TGCAGTGCTACCGGGACTAGTCATGCAGATACGCAGTATTTT
TRBJ2-1	NA	TRBV28	NA	CSSSPPDYRGRNNEQFF	TGTTCCAGCAGTCCCCCAGACTATCGGGGGCGTAACAATGAGCAGTTCTTC
TRBJ2-1	TRBD2	TRBV14	few	CASSQGGEQFF	TGTGCCAGCAGCCAGGGAGGGGAGCAGTTCTTC
TRBJ2-2	TRBD2	TRBV5-1	few	CASSLYGTSGSDTGELFF	TGCGCCAGCAGCTTGTATGGGACTAGCGGGTCCGACACCGGGGAGCTGTTTTTT
TRBJ2-7	NA	TRBV7-9	NA	CASSLGGGWDEQYF	TGTGCCAGCAGCTTGGGCGGGGGCTGGGATGAGCAGTACTTC
TRBJ2-4	NA	TRBV20-1	NA	CSAREGQKIQYF	TGCAGTGCTAGGGAGGGACAGAAAATTCAGTACTTC
TRBJ2-5	NA	TRBV6-6	few	CASSYHLRETQYF	TGTGCCAGCAGTTATCATCTCCGAGAGACCCAGTACTTC
TRBJ2-2	TRBD1	TRBV6-1	many	CASAPGTGDTGELFF	TGTGCCAGCGCCCCCGGGACAGGGGACACCGGGGAGCTGTTTTTT
TRBJ2-7	TRBD1	TRBV7-9	NA	CASSPGTGSYEQYF	TGTGCCAGCAGCCCCGGGACAGGATCCTACGAGCAGTACTTC
TRBJ1-3	NA	TRBV21-1	NA	CASSKGVCEGNTIYF	TGTGCCAGCAGCAAAGGAGTGTGTGAGGGAAACACCATATATTTT
TRBJ2-5	NA	TRBV7-9	few	CASGGQETQYF	TGTGCCAGCGGAGGACAAGAGACCCAGTACTTC
TRBJ2-5	NA	TRBV2	NA	CASRRAIETQYF	TGTGCCAGCCGGCGGGCGATAGAGACCCAGTACTTC
TRBJ2-5	NA	TRBV20-1	NA	CSAATVNQETQYF	TGCAGTGCCGCGACAGTAAACCAAGAGACCCAGTACTTC
TRBJ2-5	TRBD2	TRBV11-3	few	CASSFKASGYQETQYF	TGTGCCAGCAGCTTCAAGGCTAGCGGGTACCAAGAGACCCAGTACTTC
TRBJ2-3	NA	TRBV18	few	CASSPPVDRNTDTQYF	TGTGCCAGCTCACCACCGGTCGATAGAAACACAGATACGCAGTATTTT
TRBJ2-1	NA	TRBV20-1	many	CSARVWRSYNEQFF	TGCAGTGCTAGAGTCTGGCGGTCCTACAATGAGCAGTTCTTC
TRBJ1-6	NA	TRBV12-3/TRBV12-4	few	CASGFIGALNSPLHF	TGTGCCAGCGGCTTTATCGGGGCCTTGAATTCACCCCTCCACTTT